This T cell receptor (beta chain) is drawn from a study of metastatic and nonmetastatic thyroid tumors. Study-level results: In both blood and tumor samples, TCR beta diversity was reported significantly higher for malignant than benign nodules.

Methods used by the authors: The distant-metastasis classifier for papillary thyroid cancer was built from CDR3 differences across clinicopathological groups. TCRdb re-analyzed the PCR reads through MiXCR. These V and J calls derive from TCRdb rather than the authors' analysis. The sample shows 60,000 to 85,000 clones, 15% to 20% of them seen only once. No patient received treatment before thyroid surgery. This clone has only a few counts. Its specificity is not known. A much larger clonotype is one base distant, so this may be a read error. The CDR3 length is 12 residues. V lost 4 bases and J 3 bases, leaving 7 bases between the germline ends. Germline loops: CDR1 LGHDT, CDR2 YNNKEL (reference sequence).

This TCR derives from a female donor with papillary thyroid cancer or a benign thyroid nodule (not recorded which). Some clones in this sample may be carry-over from other donors' samples. The chain employs TRBV3-1 and TRBJ2-7; no clear D gene. The material sequenced was blood. CDR3 coding DNA: TGTGCCAGCAGCCGCCGGAACTACGAGCAGTACTTC. It is translated as CASSRRNYEQYF.